The 3 T cell receptor beta chains listed next were all sequenced from one sample in a study of chemoradiotherapy in HPV16-positive cancers. Clones were read by immunoSEQ multiplex PCR, and TCRdb kept only the in-frame ones, dropping some. The sample lists roughly 25,000 clones; roughly 90% were seen once. The sequenced sample was blood, obtained from a patient who underwent chemoradiotherapy. The receptor set was obtained from a human donor with HPV-associated anogenital cancer.

CDR3 nucleotides: TGTGCCAGTAAATCTACAGGCCCCTCTGGGGCCAACGTCCTGACTTTC. Its protein is CASKSTGPSGANVLTF. The chain links TRBV19 to TRBJ2-6; tentatively, D is TRBD1 (5 bases). This CDR3 is 16 amino acids long. Trimming removed 7 bases from V and 0 bases from J, with 13 bases in between. Germline V gene sequence: CDR1 LNHDA, CDR2 SQIVND (reference sequence). Supplemented by reference TRBV19 and TRBJ2-6, the full variable domain reads DGGITQSPKYLFRKEGQNVTLSCEQNLNHDAMYWYRQDPGQGLRLIYYSQIVNDFQKGDIAEGYSVSREKKESFPLTVTSAQKNPTAFYLCASKSTGPSGANVLTFGAGSRLTVL.

V is TRBV9 and J is TRBJ2-1; TRBD2 matches at 11 bases. The CDR3 totals 19 residues. Losses at the gene ends were 0 bases for V and 0 bases for J; bases not matched to a gene: 8. Germline values: CDR1 SGDLS, CDR2 YYNGEE. The CDR3 loop is CASSVDPTSGVSSYNEQFF. The CDR3 region has the DNA TGTGCCAGCAGCGTAGACCCGACTAGCGGGGTGAGCTCCTACAATGAGCAGTTCTTC.

The chain links TRBV19 to TRBJ1-2, with D maybe TRBD1 (5 bases). The CDR3 sequence is 16 residues long. Trimming cost V 1 base and J 2 bases, with 14 bases left between them. Germline-derived CDR1 and CDR2 are LNHDA and SQIVND (reference sequence). DNA of the CDR3: TGTGCCAGTAGTATAGTAGGGGCGCGGAGAAACTATGGCTACACCTTC. It translates to CASSIVGARRNYGYTF.